Following are 25 T cell receptor beta chains from one sample sequenced in a study of blood T cell repertoires in COVID-19. Using immunoSEQ multiplex PCR, the repertoire was profiled, and TCRdb retains in-frame clones only, with some absent. The top ten hold around 2.7% of the sample, which has under 200,000 clones, approximately 84% seen once. Sequencing input: peripheral blood. The receptor set was obtained from a woman older than 75 with COVID-19, enrolled during active disease.

This clone was seen only a few times. The V gene is TRBV19, the J gene TRBJ1-3; D possibly corresponds to TRBD1 (6 bases). Germline CDR1 and CDR2: LNHDA and SQIVND (reference sequence). The V end lost 6 bases, the J end lost 1 base, and 13 bases lay between the germline ends. CDR3 length: 15 amino acids. The CDR3 protein is CASSSAGESGNTIYF. The CDR3, as DNA: TGTGCCAGTAGCTCCGCAGGGGAATCTGGAAACACCATATATTTT.

CDR3 sequence (DNA): TGTGCCAGCAGCTCCTCTCAACCGGGACTAGCGGGGCGCGATGAGCAGTTCTTC. Its translation is CASSSSQPGLAGRDEQFF. The V call is TRBV7-8, the J call TRBJ2-1; 13 nucleotides line up with TRBD2. The CDR3 extends over 18 amino acids. Germline V lookup: CDR1 SGHVS, CDR2 FQNEAQ. The ends lost 4 bases at V and 8 bases at J; junction bases unmatched: 14.

The CDR3: CASRGLAGGQNEQFF. DNA of the CDR3: TGTGCCAGCAGGGGACTAGCGGGGGGGCAGAATGAGCAGTTCTTC. V usage is TRBV11-1 and J usage is TRBJ2-1, with TRBD2 identical over 16 bases. J gave up 7 bases and V 6 bases, and 3 bases lay outside the gene matches. CDR1 is SGHAT and CDR2 is FQDESV in the germline V gene (reference sequence). CDR3 length: 15 amino acids.

The rearrangement uses TRBV29-1 and TRBJ2-5, with D perhaps TRBD1 or TRBD2 (7 bases each). Germline assignment: CDR1 SQVTM and CDR2 ANQGSEA. V was shortened by 7 bases and J by 2 bases, with 11 bases between the two germline ends. The CDR3 covers 12 residues. This chain's CDR3 is CSAGGGQETQYF. The CDR3 coding sequence is TGCAGCGCAGGGGGGGGGCAAGAGACCCAGTACTTC.

This clone appeared a few times. The V gene is TRBV6-6, the J gene TRBJ2-1; the match to TRBD2 covers 9 bases. Trimming at V came to 5 bases and at J to 0 bases, leaving 11 bases not matched to a gene. The CDR3 runs to 18 residues. The germline gives CDR1 MNHNY, CDR2 SVGAGI (reference sequence). The CDR3 sequence is CASSPTSGGGSSYNEQFF. The CDR3 DNA reads TGTGCCAGCAGTCCGACTAGCGGAGGAGGGAGCTCCTACAATGAGCAGTTCTTC.

This clone was counted only a few times. The chain employs TRBV2 and TRBJ1-2, with 8 bases matching TRBD1. Germline-derived CDR1 and CDR2 are SNHLY and FYNNEI. The V gene end was trimmed by 10 bases and the J gene end by 4 bases; junction bases not matched to a gene: 11. The CDR3 covers 14 residues. The chain's CDR3 is CATSTGGGVYGYTF. As DNA, the CDR3 is TGTGCCACATCAACAGGGGGTGGCGTCTATGGCTACACCTTC.

The chain is built from TRBV9 and TRBJ2-1; TRBD2 is a possible D gene (6 bases). The CDR3 contains 15 residues. Per the germline V gene, CDR1 is SGDLS and CDR2 is YYNGEE. V was trimmed by 2 bases and J by 4 bases, leaving 13 bases between them. CDR3: CASSVTGDFYNEQFF. DNA of the CDR3: TGTGCCAGCAGCGTGACGGGGGACTTTTACAATGAGCAGTTCTTC.

The chain couples TRBV5-4 to TRBJ2-1; D is undetermined. CDR3 length equals 16 residues. The V gene's germline CDR1 is SGHNT and CDR2 YYREEE (reference sequence). The germline V and J ends were trimmed by 4 bases and 1 base, with 15 bases remaining between them. The CDR3 region has the DNA TGTGCCAGCAGCCCTAGTGGTGGCTGGTCCTACAATGAGCAGTTCTTC. Translated, it gives CASSPSGGWSYNEQFF.

The chain has TRBV19 and TRBJ2-3; 9 positions match TRBD2. The CDR3 has 15 residues. The J segment lost 1 base and the V segment lost 3 bases, leaving 2 bases of the junction unmatched. CDR1 and CDR2 from the germline V gene are LNHDA and SQIVND (reference sequence). The CDR3 DNA reads TGTGCCAGTAGTATTTCTAGCGGGGGCACAGATACGCAGTATTTT. It is translated as CASSISSGGTDTQYF.

In nucleotides, the CDR3 is TGTGCCAGCAGCCTCGGTCGGGACAGACACTACGAGCAGTACTTC. As protein: CASSLGRDRHYEQYF. V and J are TRBV14 and TRBJ2-7; 7 bases line up with TRBD1. After removal of 4 bases from V and 3 bases from J, the junction contained 9 bases not matched to a gene. CDR3 size: 15 residues. Looked up from germline, CDR1 is SGHDN and CDR2 is FVKESK.

V gene TRBV6-2 or TRBV6-3 combines with J gene TRBJ2-4; D may be TRBD1 (6 bases). This CDR3 comprises 20 residues. Germline assignment: CDR1 MNHEY and CDR2 SVGEGT. Deletions cut 0 bases from V and 1 base from J, with 22 bases between. In DNA, the CDR3 is TGTGCCAGCAGTTACTCGTCAGACGAGAGGGGGTCCCTCGCCAAAAACATTCAGTACTTC. Protein: CASSYSSDERGSLAKNIQYF.

The gene calls are TRBV4-2 and TRBJ1-2; D is ambiguous. CDR1 is LGHNA, CDR2 YNFKEQ, per germline. This CDR3 comprises 16 residues. V was pared by 0 bases and J by 3 bases, with 14 bases between. Written as DNA, the CDR3 is TGTGCCAGCAGCCAAGATCACCGGTGGGCTTACTATGGCTACACCTTC. Protein product: CASSQDHRWAYYGYTF.

This clone was seen just once. Written as DNA, the CDR3 is TGTGCCAGCAGCCCGGGACAGCCCAATCAGCCCCAGCATTTT. Translated, it gives CASSPGQPNQPQHF. This chain connects TRBV7-2 to TRBJ1-5; 7 bases line up with TRBD1. Trimming cost V 5 bases and J 3 bases; bases outside gene matches: 4. Germline assignment: CDR1 SGHTA and CDR2 FQGNSA. The CDR3 extends over 14 amino acids.

This chain links TRBV19 with TRBJ1-2, with unresolved D. The CDR3 extends over 15 amino acids. The ends were cut back, 6 bases at V and 2 bases at J, with 16 bases in the middle. Germline loops: CDR1 LNHDA, CDR2 SQIVND (reference sequence). Here the CDR3 reads CASSLSPTGNYGYTF. The CDR3 DNA follows: TGTGCCAGTAGCCTCAGCCCCACGGGGAACTATGGCTACACCTTC.

This clone was recorded at least ten times. This chain uses TRBV9 with TRBJ2-2, with D perhaps TRBD1 (6 bases). Per the germline V gene, CDR1 is SGDLS and CDR2 is YYNGEE. V was pared by 0 bases and J by 5 bases, with 11 bases between. The CDR3 runs to 15 residues. In nucleotides, the CDR3 is TGTGCCAGCAGCGTAGAACAGGGTGGAACCGGGGAGCTGTTTTTT. This encodes CASSVEQGGTGELFF.

The chain uses TRBV9 and TRBJ1-2; D call uncertain. Germline CDR1 reads SGDLS; CDR2 reads YYNGEE. CDR3 size: 14 residues. The V end was cut by 0 bases, the J end by 5 bases, with 11 bases between. The CDR3 DNA sequence: TGTGCCAGCAGCGTAGGCGGCGGGTCGTATGGCTACACCTTC. Translation gives CASSVGGGSYGYTF.

The J gene is TRBJ1-3, the V gene TRBV7-2, with 8 nucleotides matching TRBD1. With 4 bases clipped from V and 3 bases from J, the junction kept 5 bases outside the gene matches. Germline CDR1 SGHTA, CDR2 FQGNSA. The length of the CDR3 is 15 residues. The DNA for the CDR3 is TGTGCCAGCAGCTCCAAGACAGGGGTTGGAAACACCATATATTTT. Encoded protein: CASSSKTGVGNTIYF.

V usage is TRBV15 and J usage is TRBJ2-3; perhaps TRBD2 as D (5 bases). Germline V gene lookup returns CDR1 LNHNV and CDR2 YYDKDF (reference sequence). V was trimmed by 2 bases and J by 3 bases, leaving 12 bases between them. The CDR3 is made up of 15 amino acids. CDR3 sequence reads: CATSRPGRGTDTQYF. The CDR3 region has the DNA TGTGCCACCAGCAGACCCGGCCGGGGTACAGATACGCAGTATTTT.

DNA for the CDR3: TGTGCCAGCACCCCGCGAGGGATGAACATTCAGTACTTC. Amino acids: CASTPRGMNIQYF. This chain connects TRBV25-1 to TRBJ2-4, with a tentative D call TRBD2 (5 bases). Germline assignment: CDR1 MGHDK and CDR2 SYGVNS. The CDR3 is 13 residues long. Trimming shortened V by 7 bases and J by 7 bases, and 14 bases separated the two germline ends.

The V call is TRBV9, the J call TRBJ2-1, with D perhaps matching TRBD2 (6 bases). Germline V CDR1 and CDR2: SGDLS, YYNGEE. V was trimmed by 0 bases and J by 2 bases, leaving 9 bases between them. This CDR3 has 15 residues. Written as DNA, the CDR3 is TGTGCCAGCAGCGTAGACGGGAGCGCCTACAATGAGCAGTTCTTC. Protein: CASSVDGSAYNEQFF.

CDR3 DNA: TGTGCCAGCAGTTACCGGACAGTAGGGGCCTACACTGAAGCTTTCTTT. Its translation: CASSYRTVGAYTEAFF. The rearrangement uses TRBV6-5 and TRBJ1-1; D perhaps matches TRBD1 (6 bases). Per germline, CDR1 MNHEY and CDR2 SVGAGI. Trimming removed 2 bases from V and 3 bases from J, with 16 bases in between. There are 16 residues in the CDR3.

V usage is TRBV30 and J usage is TRBJ1-5, with 8 positions matching TRBD1. The V and J ends lost 5 bases and 3 bases, in that order; junction bases with no gene match: 6. Germline assignment: CDR1 GTSNPN and CDR2 SVGIG (reference sequence). The length of the CDR3 is 14 residues. For the CDR3, the DNA is TGTGCCTGGTCACAGGGGGGGTACAATCAGCCCCAGCATTTT. This sequence encodes CAWSQGGYNQPQHF.

This chain uses TRBV6-2 or TRBV6-3 with TRBJ2-1; perhaps TRBD2 as D (7 bases). Trimming pared 2 bases from V and 4 bases from J, leaving 21 bases between. This CDR3 contains 18 residues. CDR1 is MNHEY and CDR2 is SVGEGT in the germline V gene. For the CDR3, the DNA is TGTGCCAGCAGTTACACGTTGCGGGGGCCCGCACGGTACAATGAGCAGTTCTTC. Its protein product is CASSYTLRGPARYNEQFF.

The rearrangement uses TRBV5-4 and TRBJ2-1, with 10 bases that match TRBD2. Unmatched junction bases numbered 9, after V lost 3 bases and J lost 9 bases. Per the germline V gene, CDR1 is SGHNT and CDR2 is YYREEE (reference sequence). The CDR3 totals 15 residues. The CDR3 nucleotides read TGTGCCAGCAGCTACCGGGCTAGCGGGGGTTTTGAGCAGTTCTTC. Amino acids: CASSYRASGGFEQFF.

This sequence joins TRBV5-1 and TRBJ2-7; 7 bases fit TRBD2. Germline V gene sequence: CDR1 SGHRS, CDR2 YFSETQ. This CDR3 contains 15 residues. V shed 5 bases, J shed 5 bases, and the junction held 13 bases outside the gene matches. The CDR3, as DNA: TGCGCCAGCAGTCCGGTCCCTAGCGGAGGCCACGAGCAGTACTTC. It encodes CASSPVPSGGHEQYF.